The text below deals with one T cell receptor beta chain. There are a few counts of this clonotype. Its binding antigen is unknown. Per-nucleotide qualities are absent, and no much larger clonotype sits a single base away. This entry belongs to a study of blood T cells in healthy people across ages (dated by TCRdb to 2015 to 2017). Some background on the complete study: In model experiments, roughly one uniquely barcoded TCR beta cDNA molecule per two T cells was captured by template switching. The donors were divided into four age groups: young (average around 17 years), middle-aged (over 35), aged (approximately 62) and long-lived (nearly 85). To avoid experimental bias, donors of different ages were randomly spread across the sequencing lanes. The study analyzed two additional independent replicas of 1 million unique cDNA reads from the same blood draw for two donors, one aged 18 to 29 and one aged 80 or older. Age-related changes in TCR beta repertoire diversity were measured in the study by deep sequencing normalized with unique cDNA molecular identifiers. The investigation overall reported the following: Compared with the aged group, the long-lived group had more naive CD4+ T cells, fewer expanded clones and increased TCR diversity, suggesting age selection. Since profiling was done on bulk unsorted PBMCs, naive and antigen-experienced compartments could not be conclusively compared. Donor CMV infection status was unknown, potentially confounding age-related changes in expanded clonotypes. Estimates of total diversity based on one million sequenced T cells were regarded as lower bounds and as underestimates. A strong correlation was found between observed TCR beta diversity and the percentage of naive T cells measured by flow cytometry. Observed TCR beta diversity per million T cells fell roughly linearly with age, and a significant reduction was already apparent by age roughly 41.

Donors were 35 to 40 systemically healthy Caucasian individuals from Russia aged 6 to 90 years. About 9.1 milliliters of peripheral blood were collected from each donor into EDTA-treated Vacutainer tubes. Ficoll-Paque density-gradient centrifugation was used to isolate PBMCs, with at least 6.5 million per sample. Trizol reagent was used to extract total RNA from PBMCs, with at least 6 micrograms per sample. For every donor, flow cytometry on a PBMC aliquot measured the percentage of naive CD45RAhigh/CD27high T cells. Libraries were made using 5' RACE. Sequencing took place on an Illumina HiSeq 2500. A second PCR of 7 to 11 cycles was performed with a sample-barcoded 5' primer and a J-beta primer mix. A unique molecular identifier was introduced onto each TCR beta cDNA molecule by a template-switch 5' adaptor carrying 12 random nucleotides. Each sample yielded at least 3 million CDR3-containing paired-end reads. First-strand cDNA synthesis was performed from all RNA using the Mint cDNA synthesis kit, with priming by a TRBC-specific oligonucleotide. Following uracil-DNA glycosylase treatment, a first 18-cycle PCR with universal primers M1SS and BC2_uni_R was performed on all cDNA. Per the authors' processing: Normalization of each sample was performed by random selection of 1 million high-quality reads, each carrying a distinct molecular identifier. Instead of being binned into consensus sequences, reads with shared molecular identifiers were discarded. MiTCR, run with a Q25 quality threshold and the strictest error-elimination algorithm, handled CDR3 identification, clonotype clustering and error correction. A nonparametric unseen species model with Euler transformation was used to estimate a lower bound on total TCR beta diversity. TCRdb handled the public reads itself, with Q25 trimming in fastp and clone calling in MiXCR, and kept productive beta chains. Entries that share a CDR3 protein sequence are merged under the most common genes and DNA. For this entry, the V and J calls and clone size follow TCRdb and not the study's own pipeline. The sample table holds 1.5 million to 2 million distinct CDR3 sequences, of which 40% to 55% were seen once. The ten top clones hold more than 2% of the sample.

The sequencing sample was made of blood. The origin of this receptor is a woman in her thirties or forties in good health.

CDR3 reads: CASSVAGSGYTF. The DNA sequence follows: TGTGCCAGCAGTGTCGCGGGGAGTGGCTACACCTTC. Recombination linked TRBV27 to TRBJ1-2; there is no confident call for the D gene. V and J lose 5 bases and 7 bases, and a span of 11 bases separates them. Based on the germline V gene (reference sequence), the CDR1 and CDR2 sequences are MNHEY and SMNVEV. The CDR3 starts with the cysteine, ends with the phenylalanine, and has 12 residues. Only CDR3 DNA remains: 36 bases, in frame from the first base.